Below, 25 T cell receptor beta chains from the same sample are listed, as sequenced in a study of T-cell reconstitution after alpha-beta-depleted transplantation in children. Unique molecular identifiers were used to barcode this TCRbeta library. TCRdb used MiXCR to reprocess the PCR reads, holding one entry per CDR3 protein. This table has 200,000 to 300,000 distinct CDR3 sequences, approximately 12% appearing once. This sample comprised PBMCs from the stem cell graft donor, obtained from the stem cell graft. The receptor set was obtained from a human donor who donated a stem cell graft to a child with acute lymphoblastic leukemia.

This clonotype was seen at least ten times. The chain couples TRBV4-2 to TRBJ1-4, with D maybe TRBD1 (5 bases). CDR1 and CDR2 from the germline V gene are LGHNA and YNFKEQ. V gave up 8 bases and J gave up 4 bases, with 11 bases separating them. The CDR3 extends over 13 amino acids. The CDR3 nucleotides read TGTGCCAGCCACCCCGGGGGTAATGAAAAACTGTTTTTT. Its translation is CASHPGGNEKLFF.

The J gene is TRBJ2-1, the V gene TRBV7-9; unclear D gene. Germline values: CDR1 SEHNR, CDR2 FQNEAQ (reference sequence). V dropped 4 bases and J dropped 0 bases, with 13 bases sitting between them. This CDR3 contains 16 residues. The CDR3 DNA reads as TGTGCCAGCAGCTATCCTACCCCAAGCTCCTACAATGAGCAGTTCTTC. It codes for CASSYPTPSSYNEQFF.

Remarks on this clonotype: A much larger clone differs from this one at a single base, so this may be a read error. The rearrangement uses TRBV3-1 and TRBJ2-5, with D possibly being TRBD1 (6 bases). Deletions cut 7 bases from V and 5 bases from J, with 20 bases between. Germline V gene sequence: CDR1 LGHDT, CDR2 YNNKEL (reference sequence). The CDR3 runs 15 residues. The DNA for the CDR3 is TGTGCCAGCAAGGATTCTTTTCAGGGGAAGGAGACCCAGTACTTC. It encodes CASKDSFQGKETQYF.

This sequence joins TRBV20-1 and TRBJ2-4, with 8 bases aligning to TRBD2. This CDR3 is built from 17 residues. V was pared by 5 bases and J by 0 bases, with 12 bases of the junction left unmatched. Per the germline V gene, CDR1 is DFQATT and CDR2 is SNEGSKA (reference sequence). The CDR3 region is CSAPGREVELAKNIQYF. In DNA form, the CDR3 reads TGCAGTGCTCCGGGGCGGGAGGTGGAATTAGCCAAAAACATTCAGTACTTC.

This clonotype was picked up a small number of times. V and J are TRBV12-3 or TRBV12-4 and TRBJ1-5, with D possibly TRBD1 on 5 matching bases. CDR3 length: 17 residues. Trimming stripped 6 bases from V and 1 base from J, with 19 bases between. The CDR3 is CASSFLPGIISNQPQHF. In DNA, the CDR3 is TGTGCCAGCAGCTTCCTACCAGGGATTATCAGCAATCAGCCCCAGCATTTT.

Ten or more counts support this clonotype. The chain carries TRBV28 and TRBJ2-5; D gene ambiguous. The V and J ends lost 5 bases and 0 bases respectively, with 10 bases between them. CDR1 is MDHEN and CDR2 is SYDVKM in the germline V gene. This CDR3 is 14 amino acids long. This CDR3 reads CASSAWADQETQYF. DNA of the CDR3: TGTGCCAGCAGTGCATGGGCGGACCAAGAGACCCAGTACTTC. Looking up the rest from reference TRBV28 and TRBJ2-5 gives the full variable domain: DVKVTQSSRYLVKRTGEKVFLECVQDMDHENMFWYRQDPGLGLRLIYFSYDVKMKEKGDIPEGYSVSREKKERFSLILESASTNQTSMYLCASSAWADQETQYFGPGTRLLVL.

This clonotype was seen at least ten times. The V call is TRBV2, the J call TRBJ2-4; the D gene is possibly TRBD2 (5 bases). The CDR3 runs 15 residues. V lost 3 bases to trimming and J lost 7 bases, with 16 bases between them. Germline V gene lookup returns CDR1 SNHLY and CDR2 FYNNEI. DNA for the CDR3: TGTGCCAGCAGTGAGGGCGGCACCCCGGGGAACATTCAGTACTTC. Its protein is CASSEGGTPGNIQYF.

This clonotype has a count of ten or more. This chain links TRBV5-1 with TRBJ2-1; D unresolved. The CDR3 extends over 13 amino acids. From germline, CDR1 is SGHRS and CDR2 YFSETQ. With 0 bases removed from V and 8 bases from J, the gap between germline ends came to 9 bases. The CDR3 DNA is TGCGCCAGCAGCTTGGTAGCCGGCGATGAGCAGTTCTTC. Protein: CASSLVAGDEQFF.

This clonotype turned up a few times. The chain is built from TRBV7-9 and TRBJ1-5; D is possibly TRBD1 (5 bases). The CDR3 length is 13 residues. V dropped 2 bases and J dropped 6 bases, with 8 bases sitting between them. Germline CDR1 SEHNR, CDR2 FQNEAQ (reference sequence). This chain's CDR3 is CASSLQGPQPQHF. CDR3 sequence (DNA): TGTGCCAGCAGCTTACAGGGACCTCAGCCCCAGCATTTT.

The rearrangement joins TRBV2 to TRBJ2-1; TRBD1 is a possible D gene (6 bases). CDR3 length: 11 residues. V gave up 8 bases and J gave up 15 bases, with 17 bases separating them. Per the germline V gene, CDR1 is SNHLY and CDR2 is FYNNEI. The chain's CDR3 is CASSGEGRAFF. The CDR3 DNA reads as TGTGCCAGCTCAGGGGAAGGGCGGGCGTTCTTC.

This clonotype was seen ten or more times. This chain connects TRBV7-2 to TRBJ2-1; 10 bases match TRBD2. Germline V CDR1 and CDR2: SGHTA, FQGNSA. The J segment lost 3 bases and the V segment lost 1 base, leaving 3 bases of the junction unmatched. This CDR3 is built from 16 residues. The CDR3: CASSLVSGGVYNEQFF. The CDR3 DNA follows: TGTGCCAGCAGCTTAGTGAGCGGGGGGGTCTACAATGAGCAGTTCTTC.

This clonotype has at least ten counts. The chain carries TRBV7-2 and TRBJ2-7, with 7 bases identical to TRBD1. The CDR3 has 12 residues. Trimming took 5 bases from V and 6 from J; bases not matched to a gene: 4. In germline, CDR1 is SGHTA, CDR2 FQGNSA. This CDR3 reads CASSARTGEQYF. CDR3 in DNA: TGTGCCAGCAGCGCCAGGACAGGCGAGCAGTACTTC. The full variable domain, in which reference TRBV7-2 and TRBJ2-7 provide the parts outside the CDR3, is GAGVSQSPSNKVTEKGKDVELRCDPISGHTALYWYRQSLGQGLEFLIYFQGNSAPDKSGLPSDRFSAERTGGSVSTLTIQRTQQEDSAVYLCASSARTGEQYFGPGTRLTVT.

This clonotype was counted between two and nine times. The chain joins TRBV11-2 to TRBJ1-1; TRBD1 might be the D (6 bases). Germline V gives CDR1 SGHAT, CDR2 FQNNGV. Between the trimmed V and J ends, which lost 1 base and 0 bases, there was a span of 12 bases. CDR3 size: 16 residues. The CDR3 DNA follows: TGTGCCAGCAGCTTAGCCGTGGGACATATGAACACTGAAGCTTTCTTT. Residues: CASSLAVGHMNTEAFF.

There are many counts of this clonotype. The chain recombines TRBV12-3 or TRBV12-4 with TRBJ2-1; TRBD2 matches at 11 bases. J gave up 5 bases and V 8 bases, and 5 bases lay outside the gene matches. The CDR3 is made up of 14 amino acids. Here the CDR3 DNA reads TGTGCCAGCCAAACTAGCGGGAGCCACAATGAGCAGTTCTTC. Translated, it gives CASQTSGSHNEQFF.

Notes on this clonotype: This sequence may be a read error, since a much larger clone differs from it by one base. The CDR3 does not close with the conserved phenylalanine or tryptophan, likely indicating a read error. The rearrangement joins TRBV27 to TRBJ1-5, with D unclear. Germline assignment: CDR1 MNHEY and CDR2 SMNVEV (reference sequence). V was cut by 2 bases and J by 6 bases, with 11 bases left in between. The CDR3 has 14 residues. CDR3 DNA: TGTGCCAGCAGTTTAGGACCCGGTTTTCAGCCCCAGCATTCT. Translating it yields CASSLGPGFQPQHS.

This clonotype showed up many times. The V and J genes are TRBV7-9 and TRBJ1-3, with D uncertain. Germline assignment: CDR1 SEHNR and CDR2 FQNEAQ (reference sequence). The CDR3 is 11 amino acids. V lost 4 bases and J lost 4, with 2 bases in between. The CDR3 reads CASSSGNTIYF. In DNA form, the CDR3 reads TGTGCCAGCAGCTCAGGAAACACCATATATTTT.

This clonotype was detected a few times. This rearrangement joins TRBV7-8 to TRBJ2-1; D remains ambiguous. The V end lost 1 base, the J end lost 0 bases, and 10 bases lay between the germline ends. CDR1 is SGHVS, CDR2 FQNEAQ, per germline. The CDR3 consists of 16 residues. In DNA, the CDR3 is TGTGCCAGCAGCTTAGAATGGGTGGGCTCCTACAATGAGCAGTTCTTC. Protein product: CASSLEWVGSYNEQFF.

On this clonotype itself: A much larger clone sits a single nucleotide away, making a read error possible. V usage is TRBV5-1 and J usage is TRBJ2-7, with 9 bases identical to TRBD1. From germline, CDR1 is SGHRS and CDR2 YFSETQ. This CDR3 comprises 14 residues. For the CDR3, the DNA is TGCGCCAGCAGCCTGGGACAGGGTGGGGCCGAGCGGTACTTC. It yields the protein CASSLGQGGAERYF.

This clonotype was observed many times. This chain uses TRBV6-2 or TRBV6-3 with TRBJ1-1; 10 nucleotides agree with TRBD1. This CDR3 has 16 amino acids. In germline, CDR1 is MNHEY, CDR2 SVGEGT. Losses at the gene ends were 0 bases for V and 5 bases for J; bases not matched to a gene: 6. This CDR3 is CASSYSPGTGETEAFF. The CDR3 coding sequence is TGTGCCAGCAGTTACTCGCCGGGGACAGGGGAGACTGAAGCTTTCTTT.

This clonotype was seen ten or more times. CDR3 sequence: CASSVSGDTYGYTF. CDR3 DNA: TGTGCCAGCAGCGTCTCAGGGGACACCTATGGCTACACCTTC. V is TRBV9 and J is TRBJ1-2; D is perhaps TRBD1 (6 bases). The CDR3 spans 14 residues. Germline CDR1 and CDR2: SGDLS and YYNGEE. V lost 2 bases and J 4 bases, leaving 12 bases between the germline ends.

The rearrangement links TRBV6-2 or TRBV6-3 to TRBJ2-1; D is possibly TRBD2 (6 bases). CDR3 length equals 16 residues. Germline V gene lookup returns CDR1 MNHEY and CDR2 SVGEGT. Deletions cut 4 bases from V and 6 bases from J, with 19 bases between. This CDR3 is CASSSFPRLAPNEQFF. As DNA, the CDR3 is TGTGCCAGCAGTTCGTTCCCTCGGCTAGCGCCCAATGAGCAGTTCTTC.

This clonotype was recorded at least ten times. J is TRBJ2-1 and V is TRBV18, with 15 bases fitting TRBD2. The ends lost 5 bases at V and 0 bases at J; junction bases unmatched: 8. Germline CDR1 reads KGHSH; CDR2 reads LQKENI. CDR3 length equals 19 residues. This chain's CDR3 is CASSFGLAGGPSSYNEQFF. The CDR3 DNA follows: TGTGCCAGCTCATTTGGACTAGCGGGAGGGCCGAGCTCCTACAATGAGCAGTTCTTC. Complete variable domain (other parts from reference TRBV18 and TRBJ2-1): NAGVMQNPRHLVRRRGQEARLRCSPMKGHSHVYWYRQLPEEGLKFMVYLQKENIIDESGMPKERFSAEFPKEGPSILRIQQVVRGDSAAYFCASSFGLAGGPSSYNEQFFGPGTRLTVL.

This clonotype was counted only a few times. The chain couples TRBV29-1 to TRBJ2-3, with TRBD2 matching over 8 bases. After removal of 7 bases from V and 8 bases from J, the junction contained 8 bases not matched to a gene. There are 12 residues in the CDR3. The germline CDR1 and CDR2 sequences are SQVTM and ANQGSEA. CDR3 region: CSAGTRGGTQYF. The CDR3 DNA follows: TGCAGCGCCGGGACTAGGGGAGGTACGCAGTATTTT.

This clonotype was detected many times. The chain is built from TRBV3-1 and TRBJ2-1; a possible D gene is TRBD2 (5 bases). Between the trimmed V and J ends, which lost 3 bases and 13 bases, there was a span of 13 bases. Germline CDR1 is LGHDT and CDR2 is YNNKEL (reference sequence). The CDR3 has 12 residues. DNA of the CDR3: TGTGCCAGCAGCCAGGTCGACTATCTTCAGTTCTTC. Translated: CASSQVDYLQFF.

In its sample, this clonotype was seen many times. J is TRBJ1-1 and V is TRBV3-1, with D possibly being TRBD1 (5 bases). CDR1 is LGHDT, CDR2 YNNKEL, per germline (reference sequence). The CDR3 has 16 residues. Deletions cut 2 bases from V and 6 bases from J, with 19 bases between. The CDR3 sequence: CASSQHLGGVSAEAFF. Written as DNA, the CDR3 is TGTGCCAGCAGCCAACACCTCGGGGGGGTCTCTGCTGAAGCTTTCTTT. The whole variable domain, remainder taken from reference TRBV3-1 and TRBJ1-1, is DTAVSQTPKYLVTQMGNDKSIKCEQNLGHDTMYWYKQDSKKFLKIMFSYNNKELIINETVPNRFSPKSPDKAHLNLHINSLELGDSAVYFCASSQHLGGVSAEAFFGQGTRLTVV.